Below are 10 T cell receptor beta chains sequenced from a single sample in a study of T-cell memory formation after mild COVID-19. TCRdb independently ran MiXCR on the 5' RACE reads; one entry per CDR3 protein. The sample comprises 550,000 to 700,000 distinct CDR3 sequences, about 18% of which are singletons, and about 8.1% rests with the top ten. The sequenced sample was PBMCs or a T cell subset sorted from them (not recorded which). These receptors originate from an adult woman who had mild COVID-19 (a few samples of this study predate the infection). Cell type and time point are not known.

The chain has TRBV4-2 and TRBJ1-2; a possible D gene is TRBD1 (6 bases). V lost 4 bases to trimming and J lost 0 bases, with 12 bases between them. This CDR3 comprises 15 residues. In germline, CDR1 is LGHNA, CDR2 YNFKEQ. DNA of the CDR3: TGTGCCAGCAGCCTATACAGGGCCTCTAACTATGGCTACACCTTC. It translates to CASSLYRASNYGYTF.

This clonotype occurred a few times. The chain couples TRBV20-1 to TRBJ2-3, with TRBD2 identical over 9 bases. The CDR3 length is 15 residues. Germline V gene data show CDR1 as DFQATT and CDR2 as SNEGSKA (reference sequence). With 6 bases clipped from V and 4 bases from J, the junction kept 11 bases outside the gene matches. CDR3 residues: CSALAGTSKADTQYF. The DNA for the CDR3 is TGCAGTGCCCTAGCCGGGACTAGCAAAGCAGATACGCAGTATTTT.

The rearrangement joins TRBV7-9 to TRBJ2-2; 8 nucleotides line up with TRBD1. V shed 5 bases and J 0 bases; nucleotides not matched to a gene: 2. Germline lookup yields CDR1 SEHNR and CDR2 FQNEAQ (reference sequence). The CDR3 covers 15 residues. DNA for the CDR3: TGTGCCAGCAGCCCGGACAGGGCGAACACCGGGGAGCTGTTTTTT. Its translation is CASSPDRANTGELFF.

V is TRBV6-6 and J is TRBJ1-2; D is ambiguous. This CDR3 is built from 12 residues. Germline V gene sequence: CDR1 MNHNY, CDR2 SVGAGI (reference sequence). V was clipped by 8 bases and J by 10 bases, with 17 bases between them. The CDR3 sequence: CASRRSTINYTF. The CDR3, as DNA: TGTGCCAGCCGGAGATCAACTATCAACTACACCTTC.

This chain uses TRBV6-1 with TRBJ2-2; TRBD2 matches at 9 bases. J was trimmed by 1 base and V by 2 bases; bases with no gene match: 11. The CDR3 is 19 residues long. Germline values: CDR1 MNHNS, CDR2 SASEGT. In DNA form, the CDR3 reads TGTGCCAGCAGTGAAAGGGGGTTTAGCGGGAGTAGGAACACCGGGGAGCTGTTTTTT. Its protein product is CASSERGFSGSRNTGELFF.

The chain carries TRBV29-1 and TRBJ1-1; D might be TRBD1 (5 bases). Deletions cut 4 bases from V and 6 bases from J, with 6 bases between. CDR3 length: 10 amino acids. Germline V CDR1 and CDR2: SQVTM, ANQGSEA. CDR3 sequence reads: CSVGDSEAFF. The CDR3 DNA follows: TGCAGCGTTGGGGACTCTGAAGCTTTCTTT.

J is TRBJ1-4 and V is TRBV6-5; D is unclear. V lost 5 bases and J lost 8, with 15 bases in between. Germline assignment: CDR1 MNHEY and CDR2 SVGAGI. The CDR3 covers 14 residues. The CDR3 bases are TGTGCCAGCAGTCGGTCAGCCCCGGGGGAAAAACTGTTTTTT. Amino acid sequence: CASSRSAPGEKLFF.

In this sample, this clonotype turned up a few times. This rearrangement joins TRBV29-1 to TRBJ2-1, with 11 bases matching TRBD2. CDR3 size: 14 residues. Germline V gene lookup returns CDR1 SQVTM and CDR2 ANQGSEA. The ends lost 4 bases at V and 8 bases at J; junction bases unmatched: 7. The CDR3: CSVVLAGAFDEQFF. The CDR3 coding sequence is TGCAGCGTTGTACTAGCGGGAGCCTTTGATGAGCAGTTCTTC.

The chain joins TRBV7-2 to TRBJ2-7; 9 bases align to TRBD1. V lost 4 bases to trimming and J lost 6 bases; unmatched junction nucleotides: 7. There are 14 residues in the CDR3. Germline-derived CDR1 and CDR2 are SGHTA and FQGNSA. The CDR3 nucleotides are TGTGCCAGCAGCTCAAGCTTGACAGGGGGCGAGCAGTACTTC. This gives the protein CASSSSLTGGEQYF.

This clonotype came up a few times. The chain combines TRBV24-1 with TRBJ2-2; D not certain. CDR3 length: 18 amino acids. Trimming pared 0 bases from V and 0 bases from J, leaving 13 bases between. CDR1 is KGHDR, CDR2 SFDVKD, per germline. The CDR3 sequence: CATSDLRRDLTNTGELFF. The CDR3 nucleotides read TGTGCCACCAGTGATTTGCGGAGAGACCTGACGAACACCGGGGAGCTGTTTTTT.